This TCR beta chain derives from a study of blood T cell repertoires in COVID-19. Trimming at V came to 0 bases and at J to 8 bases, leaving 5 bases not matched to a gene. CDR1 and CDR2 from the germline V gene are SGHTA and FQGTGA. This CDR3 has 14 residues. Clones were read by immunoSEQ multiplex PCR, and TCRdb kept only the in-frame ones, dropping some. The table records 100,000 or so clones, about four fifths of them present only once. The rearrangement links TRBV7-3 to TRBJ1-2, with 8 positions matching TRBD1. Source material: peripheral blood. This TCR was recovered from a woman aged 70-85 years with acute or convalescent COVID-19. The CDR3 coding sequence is TGTGCCAGCAGCTTAACCGGACAGGGAGTAGGCTACACCTTC. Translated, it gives CASSLTGQGVGYTF.